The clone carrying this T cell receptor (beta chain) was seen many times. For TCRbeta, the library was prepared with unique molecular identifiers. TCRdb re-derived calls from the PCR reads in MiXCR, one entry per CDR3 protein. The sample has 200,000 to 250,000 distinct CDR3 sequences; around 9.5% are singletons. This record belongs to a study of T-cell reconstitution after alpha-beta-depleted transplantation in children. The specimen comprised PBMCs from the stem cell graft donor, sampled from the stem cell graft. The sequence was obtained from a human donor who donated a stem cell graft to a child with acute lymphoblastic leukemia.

DNA of the CDR3: TGTGCCAGCAGCCAAGATGCTAGCGGGGGGGTGAACACCGGGGAGCTGTTTTTT. As protein: CASSQDASGGVNTGELFF. The genes are TRBV3-1 and TRBJ2-2, with 12 bases that match TRBD2. With 0 bases clipped from V and 1 base from J, the junction kept 3 bases outside the gene matches. The CDR3 extends over 18 amino acids. From germline, CDR1 is LGHDT and CDR2 YNNKEL (reference sequence).